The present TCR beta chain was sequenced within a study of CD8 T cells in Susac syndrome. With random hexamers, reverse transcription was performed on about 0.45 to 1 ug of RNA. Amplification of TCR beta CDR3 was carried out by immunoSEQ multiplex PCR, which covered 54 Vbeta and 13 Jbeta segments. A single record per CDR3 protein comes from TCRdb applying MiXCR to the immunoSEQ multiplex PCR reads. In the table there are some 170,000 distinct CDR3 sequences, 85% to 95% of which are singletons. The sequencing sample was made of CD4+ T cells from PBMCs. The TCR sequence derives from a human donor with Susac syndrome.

CDR3 sequence reads: CASSQVGRGESTDTQYF. The CDR3 DNA reads TGTGCCAGCAGCCAAGTGGGTCGGGGGGAATCCACAGATACGCAGTATTTT. The chain carries TRBV4-2 and TRBJ2-3; 7 bases are shared with TRBD2. This CDR3 contains 17 residues. After removal of 1 base from V and 2 bases from J, the junction contained 9 bases not matched to a gene. CDR1 and CDR2 (germline): LGHNA, YNFKEQ.